This entry concerns a single T cell receptor (beta chain). The antigen is undetermined. During its preparation, the TCRbeta library received unique molecular identifiers. TCRdb re-analysed the PCR reads in MiXCR, keeping a single row per CDR3 protein. The sample shows approximately 230,000 distinct CDR3 sequences, approximately 24% of them seen only once. These data belong to a study of T-cell reconstitution after alpha-beta-depleted transplantation in children. Study-level results: Roughly two months post-transplant, alpha-beta T cells reportedly originated from several hundred graft clones that had expanded. T-cell numbers and diversity one year post-transplant derived largely from freshly generated T cells.

CDR1 and CDR2 from the germline V gene are SGHRS and YFSETQ. The CDR3 extends over 16 amino acids. V lost 4 bases to trimming and J lost 6 bases, with 17 bases between them. V usage is TRBV5-1 and J usage is TRBJ1-6; tentatively, D is TRBD1 (5 bases). This specimen was PBMCs, mostly from graft donor cells, taken 360 days after TCRalphabeta/CD19-depleted stem cell transplant. The TCR was taken from a female patient aged 2-10 years who had a stem cell transplant for congenital amegakaryocytic thrombocytopenia, so the T cells may come from the graft donor. The CDR3 sequence: CASSPTADSANSPLHF. The CDR3 coding sequence is TGCGCCAGCAGCCCCACCGCCGACAGCGCTAATTCACCCCTCCACTTT.